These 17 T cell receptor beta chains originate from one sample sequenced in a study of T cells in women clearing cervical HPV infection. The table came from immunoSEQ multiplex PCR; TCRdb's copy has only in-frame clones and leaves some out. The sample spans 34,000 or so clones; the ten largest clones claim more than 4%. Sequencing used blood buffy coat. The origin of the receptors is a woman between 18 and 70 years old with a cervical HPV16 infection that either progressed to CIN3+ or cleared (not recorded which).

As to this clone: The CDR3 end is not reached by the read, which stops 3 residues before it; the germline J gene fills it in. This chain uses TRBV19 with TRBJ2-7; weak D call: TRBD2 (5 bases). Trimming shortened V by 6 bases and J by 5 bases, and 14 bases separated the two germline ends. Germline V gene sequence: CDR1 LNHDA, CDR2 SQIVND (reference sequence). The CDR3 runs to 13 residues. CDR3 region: CASSPRGYNEQYF. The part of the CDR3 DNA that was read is TGTGCCAGTAGCCCTCGAGGGTACAACGAG.

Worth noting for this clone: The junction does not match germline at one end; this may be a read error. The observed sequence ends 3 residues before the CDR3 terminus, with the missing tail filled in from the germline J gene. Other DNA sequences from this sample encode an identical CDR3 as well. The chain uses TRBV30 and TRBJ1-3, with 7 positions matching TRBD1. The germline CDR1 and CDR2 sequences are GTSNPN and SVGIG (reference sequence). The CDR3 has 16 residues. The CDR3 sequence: CAWSIGQAISGNTIYF. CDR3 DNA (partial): TGTGCCTGGAGTATCGGACAGGCGATCTCTGGAAACACA.

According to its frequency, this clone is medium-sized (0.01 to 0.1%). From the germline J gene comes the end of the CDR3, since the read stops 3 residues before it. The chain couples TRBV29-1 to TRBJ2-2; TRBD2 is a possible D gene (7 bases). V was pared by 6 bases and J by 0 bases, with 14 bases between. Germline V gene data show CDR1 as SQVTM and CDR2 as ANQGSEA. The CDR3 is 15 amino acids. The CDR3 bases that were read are TGCAGCGTGGGAGGGGGGGCCACGAACACCGGGGAG. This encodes CSVGGGATNTGE. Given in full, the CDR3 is CSVGGGATNTGELFF.

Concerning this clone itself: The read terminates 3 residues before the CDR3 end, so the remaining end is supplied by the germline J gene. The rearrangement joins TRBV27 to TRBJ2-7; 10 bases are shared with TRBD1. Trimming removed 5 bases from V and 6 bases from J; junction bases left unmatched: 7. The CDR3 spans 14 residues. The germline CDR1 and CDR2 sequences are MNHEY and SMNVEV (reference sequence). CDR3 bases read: TGTGCCAGCAGTCCCGGGACAGGGGAACGCGAG. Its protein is CASSPGTGERE. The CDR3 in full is CASSPGTGEREQYF.

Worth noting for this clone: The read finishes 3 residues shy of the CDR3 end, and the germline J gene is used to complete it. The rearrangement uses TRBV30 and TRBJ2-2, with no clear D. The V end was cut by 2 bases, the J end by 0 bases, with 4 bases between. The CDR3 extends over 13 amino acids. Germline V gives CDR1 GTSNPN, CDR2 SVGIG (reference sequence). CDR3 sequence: CAWSLSNTGELFF. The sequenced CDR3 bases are TGTGCCTGGAGTCTATCGAACACCGGGGAG.

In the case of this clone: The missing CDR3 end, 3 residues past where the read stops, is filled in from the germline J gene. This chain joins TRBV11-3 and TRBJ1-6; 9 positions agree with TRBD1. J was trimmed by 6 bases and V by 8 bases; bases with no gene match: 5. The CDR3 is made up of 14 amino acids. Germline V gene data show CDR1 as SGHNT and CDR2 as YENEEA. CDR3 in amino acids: CASQKDRGNSPLHF. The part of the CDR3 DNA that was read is TGTGCCAGCCAGAAGGACAGGGGTAATTCACCC.

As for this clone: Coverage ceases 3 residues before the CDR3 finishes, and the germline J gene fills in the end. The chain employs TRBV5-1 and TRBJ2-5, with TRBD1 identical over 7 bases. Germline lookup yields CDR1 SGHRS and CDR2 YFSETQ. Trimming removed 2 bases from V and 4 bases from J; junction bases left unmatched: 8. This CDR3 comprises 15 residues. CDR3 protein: CASSLSQNRGETQYF. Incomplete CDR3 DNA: TGCGCCAGCAGCTTAAGCCAAAACAGGGGAGAGACC.

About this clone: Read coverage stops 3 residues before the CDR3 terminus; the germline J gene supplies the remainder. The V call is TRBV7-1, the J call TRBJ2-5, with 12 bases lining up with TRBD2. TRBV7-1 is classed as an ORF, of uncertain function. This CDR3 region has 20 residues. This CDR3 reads CASSAGGIRSSGGATDTQYF. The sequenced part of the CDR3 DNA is TGTGCCAGCAGCGCAGGCGGGATTAGGTCTAGCGGGGGGGCAACAGATACC.

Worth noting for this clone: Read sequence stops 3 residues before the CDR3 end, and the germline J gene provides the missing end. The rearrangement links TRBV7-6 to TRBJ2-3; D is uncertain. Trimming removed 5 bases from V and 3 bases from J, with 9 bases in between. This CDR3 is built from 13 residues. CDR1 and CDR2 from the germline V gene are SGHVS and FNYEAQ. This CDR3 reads CASSLPGTDTQYF. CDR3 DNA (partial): TGTGCCAGCAGCCTCCCAGGAACAGATACG.

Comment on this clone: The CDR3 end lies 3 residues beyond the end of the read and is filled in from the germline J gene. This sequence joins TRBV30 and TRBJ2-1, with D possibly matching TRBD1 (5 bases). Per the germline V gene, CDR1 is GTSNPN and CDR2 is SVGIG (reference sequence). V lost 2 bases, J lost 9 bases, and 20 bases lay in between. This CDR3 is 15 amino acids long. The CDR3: CAWSQGQGRSSEQFF. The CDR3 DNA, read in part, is TGTGCCTGGAGTCAAGGCCAGGGCAGGAGTAGTGAG.

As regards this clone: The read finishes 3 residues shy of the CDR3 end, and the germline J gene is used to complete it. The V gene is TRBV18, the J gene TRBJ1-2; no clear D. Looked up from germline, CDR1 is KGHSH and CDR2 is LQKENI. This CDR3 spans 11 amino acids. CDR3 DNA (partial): TGTGCCAGTCGAGCGGGAGTTGAC. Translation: CASRAGVD. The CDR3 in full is CASRAGVDYTF. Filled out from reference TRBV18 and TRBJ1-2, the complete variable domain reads NAGVMQNPRHLVRRRGQEARLRCSPMKGHSHVYWYRQLPEEGLKFMVYLQKENIIDESGMPKERFSAEFPKEGPSILRIQQVVRGDSAAYFCASRAGVDYTFGSGTRLTVV.

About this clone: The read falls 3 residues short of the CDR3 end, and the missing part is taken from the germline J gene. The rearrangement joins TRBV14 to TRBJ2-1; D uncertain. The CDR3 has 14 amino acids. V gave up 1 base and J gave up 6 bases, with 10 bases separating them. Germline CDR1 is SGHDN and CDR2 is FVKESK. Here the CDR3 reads CASSQVGSFNEQFF. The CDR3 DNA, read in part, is TGTGCCAGCAGCCAAGTTGGCAGTTTCAATGAG.

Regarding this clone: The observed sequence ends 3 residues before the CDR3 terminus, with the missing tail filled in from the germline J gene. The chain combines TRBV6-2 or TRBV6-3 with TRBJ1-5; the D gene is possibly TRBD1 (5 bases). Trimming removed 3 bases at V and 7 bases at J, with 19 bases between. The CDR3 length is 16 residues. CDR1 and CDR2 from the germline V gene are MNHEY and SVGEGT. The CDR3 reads CASSYKSGRAEQPQHF. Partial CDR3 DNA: TGTGCCAGCAGTTATAAGTCTGGCAGGGCAGAGCAGCCC.

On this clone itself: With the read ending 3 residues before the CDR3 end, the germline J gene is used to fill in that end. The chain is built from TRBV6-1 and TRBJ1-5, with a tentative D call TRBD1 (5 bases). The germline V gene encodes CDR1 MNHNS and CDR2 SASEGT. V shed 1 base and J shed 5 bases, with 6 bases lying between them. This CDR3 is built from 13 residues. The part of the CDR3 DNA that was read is TGTGCCAGCAGTGAAGAGGGGTATCAGCCC. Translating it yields CASSEEGYQP. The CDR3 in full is CASSEEGYQPQHF.

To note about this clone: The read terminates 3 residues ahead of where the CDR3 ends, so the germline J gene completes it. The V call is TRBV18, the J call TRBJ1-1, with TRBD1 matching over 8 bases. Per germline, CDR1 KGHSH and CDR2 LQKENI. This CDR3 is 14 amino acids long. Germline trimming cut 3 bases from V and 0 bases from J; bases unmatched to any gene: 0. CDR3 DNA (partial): TGTGCCAGCTCACCGGACAGGGTGAACACTGAA. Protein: CASSPDRVNTE. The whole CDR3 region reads CASSPDRVNTEAFF.

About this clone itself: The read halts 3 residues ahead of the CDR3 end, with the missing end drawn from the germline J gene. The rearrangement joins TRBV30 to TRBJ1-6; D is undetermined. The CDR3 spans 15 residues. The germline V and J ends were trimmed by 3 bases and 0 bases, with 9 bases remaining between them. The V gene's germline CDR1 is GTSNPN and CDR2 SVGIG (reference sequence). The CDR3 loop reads CAWRGPSSYNSPLHF. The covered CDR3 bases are TGTGCCTGGAGGGGCCCGAGCTCCTATAATTCACCC. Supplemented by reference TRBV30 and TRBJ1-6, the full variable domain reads SQTIHQWPATLVQPVGSPLSLECTVEGTSNPNLYWYRQAAGRGLQLLFYSVGIGQISSEVPQNLSASRPQDRQFILSSKKLLLSDSGFYLCAWRGPSSYNSPLHFGNGTRLTVT.

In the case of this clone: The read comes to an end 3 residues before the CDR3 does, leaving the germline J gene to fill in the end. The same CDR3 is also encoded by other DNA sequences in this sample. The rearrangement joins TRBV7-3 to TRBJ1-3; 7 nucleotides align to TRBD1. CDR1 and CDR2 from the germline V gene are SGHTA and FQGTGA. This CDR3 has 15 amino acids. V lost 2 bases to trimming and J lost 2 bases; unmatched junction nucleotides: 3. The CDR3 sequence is CASSLLGGPGNTIYF. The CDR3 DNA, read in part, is TGTGCCAGCAGCTTACTAGGGGGCCCTGGAAACACC.